The table lists the clone carrying this TCR beta chain with a few counts. V gave up 7 bases and J gave up 1 base, with 10 bases separating them. Germline lookup yields CDR1 PRHDT and CDR2 FYEKMQ (reference sequence). The CDR3 spans 13 residues. This entry is derived from a study of OX40 agonist ivuxolimab in advanced cancers. Blood was sampled at baseline, cycle 4 day 1, and cycle 7 day 1. TCRdb keeps only in-frame clones here, not all; method: immunoSEQ multiplex PCR. Of 40,000 or so clones in the sample, about 86% were seen once. The origin of this receptor is an adult with an advanced solid tumor such as melanoma, head and neck, liver or kidney cancer. This chain links TRBV13 with TRBJ2-5; no firm D call. Here the sequenced sample was CD4+ or CD8+ T cells sorted from blood, taken in a trial of the OX40 agonist ivuxolimab. The CDR3 sequence: CASTSRLQETQYF. CDR3 bases: TGTGCCAGCACCTCGAGGCTCCAAGAGACCCAGTACTTC.